These 8 T cell receptor beta chains came from one sample sequenced in a study of CD8+CD57+ T cells in acquired aplastic anemia. Patients chosen for sequencing had shown CD8+CD57+ cell expansion by flow cytometry. Genomic DNA acted as the template from which TCR beta VDJ combination and CDR3 sequence profiling were carried out. TCRdb re-called the reads with MiXCR, one entry per CDR3 protein. The table has around 130,000 distinct CDR3 sequences, under 60% seen once. Sequences were obtained from sorted CD4+, CD8+, or CD8+CD57+ T cells (not recorded which) from PBMCs. All receptors come from a human donor with aplastic anemia.

The J gene is TRBJ2-1, the V gene TRBV20-1; 11 bases are a match to TRBD1. CDR1 is DFQATT, CDR2 SNEGSKA, per germline (reference sequence). This CDR3 has 12 residues. The J segment lost 9 bases and the V segment lost 6 bases, leaving 4 bases of the junction unmatched. The CDR3 protein is CSAGQGAGEQFF. CDR3 in DNA: TGCAGTGCCGGACAGGGGGCAGGTGAGCAGTTCTTC.

V and J are TRBV20-1 and TRBJ1-1; D not resolved. This CDR3 spans 10 amino acids. The V end lost 6 bases, the J end lost 5 bases, and 7 bases lay between the germline ends. Germline V CDR1 and CDR2: DFQATT, SNEGSKA (reference sequence). The CDR3, as DNA: TGCAGTGCGGGTGGGACTGAAGCTTTCTTT. Its translation: CSAGGTEAFF.

The V gene is TRBV7-9, the J gene TRBJ1-2; tentative D call: TRBD1 (5 bases). Per germline, CDR1 SEHNR and CDR2 FQNEAQ (reference sequence). The CDR3 consists of 15 residues. Between the trimmed V and J ends, which lost 3 bases and 8 bases, there was a span of 19 bases. CDR3 loop: CASSFPGTQEGGYTF. In DNA form, the CDR3 reads TGTGCCAGCAGCTTCCCCGGGACTCAAGAAGGCGGCTACACCTTC.

CDR3 region: CSVAQTNYGYTF. CDR3 bases: TGCAGCGTTGCCCAGACTAACTATGGCTACACCTTC. The chain recombines TRBV29-1 with TRBJ1-2; D is uncertain. The CDR3 is made up of 12 amino acids. V lost 4 bases and J lost 0, with 6 bases in between. Germline V lookup: CDR1 SQVTM, CDR2 ANQGSEA. The complete variable domain, with remaining parts taken from reference TRBV29-1 and TRBJ1-2, reads SAVISQKPSRDICQRGTSLTIQCQVDSQVTMMFWYRQQPGQSLTLIATANQGSEATYESGFVIDKFPISRPNLTFSTLTVSNMSPEDSSIYLCSVAQTNYGYTFGSGTRLTVV.

This clonotype came up a few times. This chain connects TRBV25-1 to TRBJ2-7; 8 positions match TRBD2. V was clipped by 5 bases and J by 0 bases; unmatched bases: 9. In germline, CDR1 is MGHDK, CDR2 SYGVNS. The CDR3 is 16 residues long. The CDR3 region is CASSFQLAGYSYEQYF. The CDR3, as DNA: TGTGCCAGCAGTTTTCAGCTAGCGGGTTACTCCTACGAGCAGTACTTC.

This chain joins TRBV20-1 and TRBJ2-1; TRBD1 is a possible D gene (6 bases). The V end was cut by 3 bases, the J end by 8 bases, with 26 bases between. This CDR3 is 17 amino acids long. Germline loops: CDR1 DFQATT, CDR2 SNEGSKA (reference sequence). Written as DNA, the CDR3 is TGCAGTGCTAGGTTAGGGAAAAGGGGGATCACCGGCGATGAGCAGTTCTTC. It is translated as CSARLGKRGITGDEQFF.

This clonotype occurred many times. V and J are TRBV20-1 and TRBJ2-7; either TRBD1 or TRBD2 may fit D (5 bases each). V was shortened by 0 bases and J by 2 bases, with 11 bases between the two germline ends. This CDR3 contains 14 residues. The V gene's germline CDR1 is DFQATT and CDR2 SNEGSKA (reference sequence). CDR3 in amino acids: CSARDRDHAYEQYF. CDR3 bases: TGCAGTGCTAGAGATAGGGACCATGCCTACGAGCAGTACTTC.

V is TRBV6-1 and J is TRBJ2-6; D gene uncertain. V was clipped by 8 bases and J by 1 base, with 6 bases between them. Germline-derived CDR1 and CDR2 are MNHNS and SASEGT. CDR3 length: 13 residues. The CDR3 sequence is CASVRSGANVLTF. The CDR3, as DNA: TGTGCCAGCGTTCGGTCTGGGGCCAACGTCCTGACTTTC.